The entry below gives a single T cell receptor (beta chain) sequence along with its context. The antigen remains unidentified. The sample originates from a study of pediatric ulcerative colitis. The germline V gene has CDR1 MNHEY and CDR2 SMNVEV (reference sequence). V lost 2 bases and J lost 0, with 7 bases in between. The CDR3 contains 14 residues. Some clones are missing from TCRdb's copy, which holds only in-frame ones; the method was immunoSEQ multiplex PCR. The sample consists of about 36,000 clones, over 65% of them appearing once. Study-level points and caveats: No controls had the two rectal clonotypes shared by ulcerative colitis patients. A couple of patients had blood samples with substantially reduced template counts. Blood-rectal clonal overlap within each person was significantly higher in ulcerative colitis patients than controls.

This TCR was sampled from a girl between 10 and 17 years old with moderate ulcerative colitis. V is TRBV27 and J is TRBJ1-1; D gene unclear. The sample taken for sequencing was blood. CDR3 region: CASSLQVMNTEAFF. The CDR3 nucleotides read TGTGCCAGCAGTTTACAGGTTATGAACACTGAAGCTTTCTTT.